These T cell receptor beta chains were read from a single sample in a study of cytomegalovirus exposure and HLA in healthy donors. TCRdb keeps only in-frame clones here, not all; method: immunoSEQ multiplex PCR. In the table there are about 150,000 clones, around 80% of which are singletons. Sequenced material: PBMCs. These receptors came from a male donor in good health and CMV-seronegative. Both conserved end residues are part of each CDR3. The order of the fields is J gene, V gene, D gene, clone size, CDR3 protein, CDR3 DNA. D genes are given only for firm matches. The listing skips clone size in some rows; elsewhere it reads once, few, many or a size class.

>TRBJ1-3|TRBV4-2|NA|NA
CASSQDPGAGNTIYF
TGTGCCAGCAGCCAAGATCCCGGGGCTGGAAACACCATATATTTT
>TRBJ2-7|TRBV18|NA|NA
CASSPRQETYEQYF
TGTGCCAGCTCACCCCGACAGGAGACCTACGAGCAGTACTTC
>TRBJ2-2|TRBV11-1|TRBD1|NA
CASSDDRGISGELFF
TGTGCCAGCAGCGACGACAGGGGGATCTCCGGGGAGCTGTTTTTT
>TRBJ2-7|TRBV6-6|NA|NA
CASQGSATYEQYF
TGTGCCAGTCAGGGTTCGGCGACCTACGAGCAGTACTTC
>TRBJ2-7|TRBV6-6|NA|NA
CASRGLTLGYEQYF
TGTGCCAGCAGGGGACTGACGTTAGGCTACGAGCAGTACTTC
>TRBJ2-5|TRBV5-4|TRBD2|few
CASSFTSGGQETQYF
TGTGCCAGCAGCTTTACTAGCGGGGGCCAAGAGACCCAGTACTTC
>TRBJ2-7|TRBV14|NA|NA
CASSLFGSYEQYF
TGTGCCAGCAGCCTTTTCGGTTCATACGAGCAGTACTTC
>TRBJ1-6|TRBV5-1|TRBD1|NA
CASTSGQGSHSPLHF
TGCGCCAGCACCTCGGGACAGGGCTCGCACTCACCCCTCCACTTT
>TRBJ1-5|TRBV5-6|NA|few
CASSLAGGNQPQHF
TGTGCCAGCAGCTTGGCAGGGGGCAATCAGCCCCAGCATTTT
>TRBJ1-2|TRBV19|NA|few
CASSTQSGGPYGYTF
TGTGCCAGTAGTACCCAGTCGGGGGGCCCCTATGGCTACACCTTC
>TRBJ1-2|TRBV4-1|TRBD1|NA
CASSHPGQGRGYTF
TGCGCCAGCAGCCACCCCGGACAGGGACGTGGCTACACCTTC
>TRBJ2-2|TRBV9|TRBD2|NA
CASRPGLTNTGELFF
TGTGCCAGCAGGCCGGGACTAACGAACACCGGGGAGCTGTTTTTT
>TRBJ1-3|TRBV5-1|TRBD1|NA
CASSLATGVTGNTIYF
TGCGCCAGCAGCTTGGCGACAGGGGTGACTGGAAACACCATATATTTT
>TRBJ1-2|TRBV5-6|NA|once
CASSLRSGYTF
TGTGCCAGCAGCCTCCGGAGCGGCTACACCTTC
>TRBJ2-5|TRBV7-3|TRBD2|NA
CASSGGGALETQYF
TGTGCCAGCAGCGGCGGGGGGGCGTTGGAGACCCAGTACTTC
>TRBJ1-1|TRBV5-1|NA|once
CASSPYRANTEAFF
TGCGCCAGCAGCCCCTACAGGGCGAACACTGAAGCTTTCTTT
>TRBJ2-7|TRBV11-2|TRBD1|NA
CASSLSPPGTGSYEQYF
TGTGCCAGCAGCTTATCCCCCCCCGGGACAGGGTCTTACGAGCAGTACTTC
>TRBJ2-7|TRBV5-4|NA|few
CASSFGQSYEQYF
TGTGCCAGCAGCTTCGGACAGTCCTACGAGCAGTACTTC
>TRBJ2-7|TRBV4-1|TRBD1|NA
CASSPAGDSSYEQYF
TGCGCCAGCAGCCCGGCCGGGGACAGCTCCTACGAGCAGTACTTC
>TRBJ2-2|TRBV15|NA|few
CATSRTGPRGGELFF
TGTGCCACCAGCAGAACTGGACCAAGGGGCGGGGAGCTGTTTTTT
>TRBJ1-1|TRBV27|NA|NA
CASLRDTEAFF
TGTGCCAGCTTGCGGGACACTGAAGCTTTCTTT
>TRBJ1-1|TRBV28|NA|NA
CASILTLETEAFF
TGTGCCAGCATCCTCACTTTAGAGACTGAAGCTTTCTTT
>TRBJ1-1|TRBV30|NA|few
CAWSGTVGTEAFF
TGTGCCTGGAGTGGTACAGTTGGAACTGAAGCTTTCTTT
>TRBJ1-6|TRBV5-4|NA|NA
CASSLLNSPLHF
TGTGCCAGCAGCTTGCTAAATTCACCCCTCCACTTT
>TRBJ2-1|TRBV9|TRBD2|NA
CASSPSASGSGDEQFF
TGTGCCAGCAGCCCTTCGGCTAGCGGGAGTGGGGATGAGCAGTTCTTC
>TRBJ2-1|TRBV11-3|TRBD2|NA
CASSPGLAEPNEQFF
TGTGCCAGCAGCCCTGGACTAGCGGAACCCAATGAGCAGTTCTTC
>TRBJ2-5|TRBV9|TRBD2|NA
CASSVTSGAKQETQYF
TGTGCCAGCAGCGTAACCAGCGGGGCTAAACAAGAGACCCAGTACTTC
>TRBJ2-7|TRBV6-1|NA|NA
CASSVRGTGEYEQYF
TGTGCCAGCAGTGTCCGGGGAACGGGGGAGTACGAGCAGTACTTC
>TRBJ1-4|TRBV6-1|NA|NA
CASTVYNEKLFF
TGTGCCAGCACCGTTTATAATGAAAAACTGTTTTTT
>TRBJ1-6|TRBV4-2|NA|NA
CASSSRESGSPLHF
TGTGCCAGCAGCTCGAGAGAGTCGGGTTCACCCCTCCACTTT
>TRBJ2-1|TRBV15|TRBD2|NA
CATSRDEVAGGYSDEQFF
TGTGCCACCAGCAGAGATGAGGTGGCGGGGGGCTATTCGGATGAGCAGTTCTTC
>TRBJ1-1|TRBV6-5|TRBD1|NA
CASSYSSTGDTEAFF
TGTGCCAGCAGTTACTCTTCGACAGGGGACACTGAAGCTTTCTTT
>TRBJ2-1|TRBV23-1|TRBD1|few
CASSQPPSPGQGLNEQFF
TGCGCCAGCAGTCAACCACCAAGTCCGGGACAGGGGTTGAATGAGCAGTTCTTC
>TRBJ1-6|TRBV15|NA|NA
CATSKQAPNSPLHF
TGTGCCACCAGTAAACAGGCCCCAAATTCACCCCTCCACTTT
>TRBJ2-7|TRBV2|NA|NA
CASNPGLAGLGQYF
TGTGCCAGCAATCCGGGACTGGCAGGCTTGGGGCAGTACTTC
>TRBJ1-4|TRBV11-2|NA|NA
CASSTPGRGYEKLFF
TGTGCCAGCAGCACCCCGGGCCGAGGGTACGAAAAACTGTTTTTT
>TRBJ1-5|TRBV7-2|NA|NA
CASSLDRSNQPQHF
TGTGCCAGCAGCTTAGACAGAAGCAATCAGCCCCAGCATTTT
>TRBJ1-6|TRBV7-7|NA|NA
CASSLRERDSPLHF
TGTGCTAGCAGCCTCAGGGAAAGGGATTCACCCCTCCACTTT
>TRBJ1-2|TRBV5-4|NA|NA
CASSFFRGRGYTF
TGTGCCAGCAGCTTCTTCCGCGGGAGGGGCTACACCTTC
>TRBJ2-7|TRBV6-1|NA|once
CASSDPRDEQYF
TGTGCCAGCAGTGATCCCAGGGACGAGCAGTACTTC
>TRBJ1-2|TRBV19|NA|NA
CASSNGQRPYGYTF
TGTGCCAGTAGTAACGGACAGCGCCCCTATGGCTACACCTTC
>TRBJ2-7|TRBV2|TRBD1|NA
CASRGTATYEQYF
TGTGCCAGCAGGGGGACAGCGACCTACGAGCAGTACTTC
>TRBJ1-1|TRBV28|TRBD1|NA
CASSSPDRVSTEAFF
TGTGCCAGCAGTTCCCCGGACAGGGTGAGCACTGAAGCTTTCTTT
>TRBJ2-7|TRBV18|NA|NA
CASSPAEDEQYF
TGTGCCAGCTCACCAGCGGAGGACGAGCAGTACTTC
>TRBJ1-2|TRBV27|NA|few
CASSSPDRPYGYTF
TGTGCCAGCAGTTCCCCCGACAGGCCCTATGGCTACACCTTC
>TRBJ1-2|TRBV5-6|NA|NA
CASSLDTRDGYTF
TGTGCCAGCAGCTTGGATACGCGGGATGGCTACACCTTC
>TRBJ1-5|TRBV2|TRBD1|NA
CASSQGPGQFRVRDQPQHF
TGTGCCAGCAGTCAAGGACCGGGACAGTTCCGCGTCAGGGACCAGCCCCAGCATTTT
>TRBJ2-7|TRBV29-1|TRBD2|NA
CSARGLAGTYEQYF
TGCAGCGCCCGGGGACTAGCGGGAACCTACGAGCAGTACTTC
>TRBJ1-1|TRBV18|NA|NA
CASSPPYSNTEAFF
TGTGCCAGCTCACCACCGTACTCGAACACTGAAGCTTTCTTT
>TRBJ2-1|TRBV29-1|TRBD1|NA
CSVEGTGSYNEQFF
TGCAGCGTTGAAGGGACAGGCTCCTACAATGAGCAGTTCTTC
>TRBJ2-3|TRBV5-6|TRBD2|NA
CASSLEAGVADTQYF
TGTGCCAGCAGCTTGGAAGCGGGGGTGGCAGATACGCAGTATTTT
>TRBJ1-5|TRBV28|NA|NA
CASSLQQPRHF
TGTGCCAGCAGTCTACAGCAGCCCCGGCATTTT